A selection of T cell receptor beta chains follows, all from one sample in a study of blood T cell repertoires in COVID-19. The assay was immunoSEQ multiplex PCR, and TCRdb's table has in-frame clones only and misses some. The sample comprises 310,000 or so clones, 86% of which are singletons, and 1.5% to 2% rests with the top ten. The source material was peripheral blood. All receptors come from a woman between 50 and 59 years old with acute or convalescent COVID-19. The CDR3 runs from the conserved cysteine through the conserved F or W. A D gene is named only where the DNA matches it firmly. Clone size is shown for a subset of rows, as once, few, many or a class of expanded clone.

cdr3_aa: CASSMLTGTGVGEQYF
cdr3_nt: TGTGCCAGCAGCATGCTTACCGGGACAGGGGTCGGCGAGCAGTACTTC
clone_size: once
d_call: TRBD1
v_call: TRBV27
j_call: TRBJ2-7

cdr3_aa: CASSLGRDSGGYTF
cdr3_nt: TGTGCCAGCAGCTTAGGCCGGGACAGTGGGGGCTACACCTTC
clone_size: few
d_call: TRBD1
v_call: TRBV13
j_call: TRBJ1-2

cdr3_aa: CASSTASGTGGEKLFF
cdr3_nt: TGTGCCAGCAGTACCGCCTCAGGGACAGGGGGTGAAAAACTGTTTTTT
clone_size: NA
d_call: TRBD1
v_call: TRBV28
j_call: TRBJ1-4

cdr3_aa: CASSPPGTGTHEQYF
cdr3_nt: TGTGCCAGCAGTCCCCCCGGGACAGGGACCCACGAGCAGTACTTC
clone_size: NA
d_call: TRBD1
v_call: TRBV6-6
j_call: TRBJ2-7

cdr3_aa: CASSQQTSGGWDNEQFF
cdr3_nt: TGTGCCAGCAGCCAGCAGACTAGCGGGGGGTGGGACAATGAGCAGTTCTTC
clone_size: once
d_call: TRBD2
v_call: TRBV3-1/TRBV3-2
j_call: TRBJ2-1

cdr3_aa: CASSLVRGRAEAFF
cdr3_nt: TGTGCCAGCAGCTTAGTCAGGGGGCGCGCTGAAGCTTTCTTT
clone_size: NA
d_call: TRBD1
v_call: TRBV7-9
j_call: TRBJ1-1

cdr3_aa: CASSLDRDQPQHF
cdr3_nt: TGCGCCAGCAGCTTGGATCGGGATCAGCCCCAGCATTTT
clone_size: NA
d_call: NA
v_call: TRBV5-1
j_call: TRBJ1-5

cdr3_aa: CASSAGLAGAIGRDEQFF
cdr3_nt: TGTGCCAGCAGCGCGGGACTAGCGGGAGCCATTGGGAGGGATGAGCAGTTCTTC
clone_size: NA
d_call: TRBD2
v_call: TRBV7-8
j_call: TRBJ2-1

cdr3_aa: CASSFRGLNTEAFF
cdr3_nt: TGTGCCAGCAGTTTTCGGGGATTGAACACTGAAGCTTTCTTT
clone_size: NA
d_call: NA
v_call: TRBV27
j_call: TRBJ1-1

cdr3_aa: CASSLLQTSGRTDEQFF
cdr3_nt: TGTGCCAGCAGTTTACTTCAGACTAGCGGGAGGACGGATGAGCAGTTCTTC
clone_size: NA
d_call: TRBD2
v_call: TRBV2
j_call: TRBJ2-1

cdr3_aa: CASGQEAYEQYF
cdr3_nt: TGTGCCAGCGGGCAGGAAGCCTACGAGCAGTACTTC
clone_size: NA
d_call: NA
v_call: TRBV2
j_call: TRBJ2-7

cdr3_aa: CSVESGTPYEQYF
cdr3_nt: TGCAGCGTTGAAAGTGGCACCCCCTACGAGCAGTACTTC
clone_size: NA
d_call: NA
v_call: TRBV29-1
j_call: TRBJ2-7

cdr3_aa: CASSLVGTSIDNEQFF
cdr3_nt: TGTGCCAGCAGCTTAGTAGGGACTAGTATCGACAATGAGCAGTTCTTC
clone_size: few
d_call: TRBD2
v_call: TRBV7-3
j_call: TRBJ2-1

cdr3_aa: CASSYTRRTTHEQFF
cdr3_nt: TGTGCCAGCAGTTACACGAGACGTACTACCCATGAGCAGTTCTTC
clone_size: NA
d_call: NA
v_call: TRBV6-6
j_call: TRBJ2-1

cdr3_aa: CASTRGLVTEAFF
cdr3_nt: TGTGCCAGCACCAGGGGGCTGGTCACTGAAGCTTTCTTT
clone_size: NA
d_call: TRBD1
v_call: TRBV9
j_call: TRBJ1-1

cdr3_aa: CATSRGDRIQETQYF
cdr3_nt: TGTGCCACCAGCAGAGGGGACAGAATACAAGAGACCCAGTACTTC
clone_size: NA
d_call: TRBD1
v_call: TRBV15
j_call: TRBJ2-5

cdr3_aa: CATSDPFTGADEQFF
cdr3_nt: TGTGCCACCAGTGATCCATTTACAGGGGCGGATGAGCAGTTCTTC
clone_size: NA
d_call: TRBD1
v_call: TRBV24-1
j_call: TRBJ2-1

cdr3_aa: CASSLDGLRGNEQFF
cdr3_nt: TGCGCCAGCAGCTTGGACGGGCTTAGAGGGAATGAGCAGTTCTTC
clone_size: NA
d_call: NA
v_call: TRBV5-1
j_call: TRBJ2-1

cdr3_aa: CASSPNRASNSPLHF
cdr3_nt: TGTGCCAGCAGCCCCAACAGGGCCAGTAATTCACCCCTCCACTTT
clone_size: NA
d_call: NA
v_call: TRBV11-2
j_call: TRBJ1-6

cdr3_aa: CASSAPTGRLAGSSYNEQFF
cdr3_nt: TGTGCCAGCAGTGCACCCACGGGGAGACTAGCGGGGTCCTCCTACAATGAGCAGTTCTTC
clone_size: NA
d_call: TRBD2
v_call: TRBV6-4
j_call: TRBJ2-1

cdr3_aa: CSVTGPLLDEQYF
cdr3_nt: TGCAGCGTCACAGGTCCCCTTTTAGACGAGCAGTACTTC
clone_size: NA
d_call: NA
v_call: TRBV29-1
j_call: TRBJ2-7

cdr3_aa: CASSFQTGDEAFF
cdr3_nt: TGCGCCAGCAGCTTCCAGACAGGGGATGAAGCTTTCTTT
clone_size: few
d_call: TRBD1
v_call: TRBV5-1
j_call: TRBJ1-1

cdr3_aa: CAWRMGQGLDEQYF
cdr3_nt: TGTGCCTGGAGGATGGGACAGGGGTTAGACGAGCAGTACTTC
clone_size: NA
d_call: TRBD1
v_call: TRBV30
j_call: TRBJ2-7

cdr3_aa: CASSRTYNRYEQYF
cdr3_nt: TGTGCCAGCAGCAGGACATATAATCGCTACGAGCAGTACTTC
clone_size: NA
d_call: NA
v_call: TRBV7-8
j_call: TRBJ2-7

cdr3_aa: CASRGDWGQPQHF
cdr3_nt: TGTGCCAGCAGGGGGGACTGGGGCCAGCCCCAGCATTTT
clone_size: NA
d_call: NA
v_call: TRBV28
j_call: TRBJ1-5

cdr3_aa: CASRRPGQGYEQYF
cdr3_nt: TGTGCCAGTCGGAGACCCGGACAGGGCTACGAGCAGTACTTC
clone_size: NA
d_call: TRBD1
v_call: TRBV28
j_call: TRBJ2-7

cdr3_aa: CASTTPGYEQYF
cdr3_nt: TGTGCCAGCACTACGCCCGGTTACGAGCAGTACTTC
clone_size: NA
d_call: NA
v_call: TRBV12-3/TRBV12-4
j_call: TRBJ2-7

cdr3_aa: CASGEITGVETQYF
cdr3_nt: TGTGCCAGCGGGGAGATCACGGGCGTGGAGACCCAGTACTTC
clone_size: once
d_call: NA
v_call: TRBV25-1
j_call: TRBJ2-5

cdr3_aa: CASGRGAKGNTIYF
cdr3_nt: TGTGCCAGCGGGCGGGGGGCGAAAGGAAACACCATATATTTT
clone_size: NA
d_call: NA
v_call: TRBV6-5
j_call: TRBJ1-3

cdr3_aa: CAIRGGLNSPLHF
cdr3_nt: TGTGCCATCAGGGGGGGATTAAATTCACCCCTCCACTTT
clone_size: NA
d_call: NA
v_call: TRBV10-3
j_call: TRBJ1-6

cdr3_aa: CASSSIAGEWYEQFF
cdr3_nt: TGTGCCAGCAGCTCAATAGCGGGAGAATGGTATGAGCAGTTCTTC
clone_size: NA
d_call: TRBD2
v_call: TRBV5-6
j_call: TRBJ2-1

cdr3_aa: CASSLIAGPYYEQYF
cdr3_nt: TGTGCCAGCAGCTTAATAGCGGGGCCGTACTACGAGCAGTACTTC
clone_size: once
d_call: TRBD2
v_call: TRBV7-2
j_call: TRBJ2-7

cdr3_aa: CASSFELAGDNEQFF
cdr3_nt: TGTGCCAGCTCTTTTGAGCTAGCGGGAGATAATGAGCAGTTCTTC
clone_size: few
d_call: TRBD2
v_call: TRBV5-4
j_call: TRBJ2-1

cdr3_aa: CASSRTGTVTEAFF
cdr3_nt: TGTGCCAGCAGCAGAACCGGGACTGTCACTGAAGCTTTCTTT
clone_size: NA
d_call: NA
v_call: TRBV3-1/TRBV3-2
j_call: TRBJ1-1

cdr3_aa: CASSARLASGANVLTF
cdr3_nt: TGTGCCAGTAGTGCCCGACTGGCCTCTGGGGCCAACGTCCTGACTTTC
clone_size: NA
d_call: NA
v_call: TRBV19
j_call: TRBJ2-6

cdr3_aa: CASSVAGGGLGTDTQYF
cdr3_nt: TGTGCCAGCAGTGTAGCGGGAGGCGGACTGGGCACAGATACGCAGTATTTT
clone_size: NA
d_call: TRBD2
v_call: TRBV28
j_call: TRBJ2-3

cdr3_aa: CASSQSISTGGGTDTQYF
cdr3_nt: TGTGCCAGCAGCCAATCGATCTCAACGGGAGGAGGTACAGATACGCAGTATTTT
clone_size: NA
d_call: TRBD2
v_call: TRBV3-1/TRBV3-2
j_call: TRBJ2-3

cdr3_aa: CASSRQGDQPQHF
cdr3_nt: TGTGCCAGCAGCCGACAGGGGGATCAGCCCCAGCATTTT
clone_size: NA
d_call: TRBD1
v_call: TRBV5-6
j_call: TRBJ1-5

cdr3_aa: CASSIDPPGHRGADTQYF
cdr3_nt: TGTGCCAGTAGTATAGACCCCCCGGGACACAGGGGCGCAGATACGCAGTATTTT
clone_size: few
d_call: TRBD1
v_call: TRBV19
j_call: TRBJ2-3

cdr3_aa: CASSLGGLPDTQYF
cdr3_nt: TGCGCCAGCAGCTTGGGCGGATTACCCGATACGCAGTATTTT
clone_size: NA
d_call: NA
v_call: TRBV5-1
j_call: TRBJ2-3

cdr3_aa: CASSLARGRNSPLHF
cdr3_nt: TGTGCCAGCAGCTTAGCGCGCGGGCGGAATTCACCCCTCCACTTT
clone_size: NA
d_call: NA
v_call: TRBV7-2
j_call: TRBJ1-6

cdr3_aa: CASSQATGLNEKLFF
cdr3_nt: TGCGCCAGCAGCCAAGCCACAGGGCTTAATGAAAAACTGTTTTTT
clone_size: NA
d_call: NA
v_call: TRBV4-3
j_call: TRBJ1-4

cdr3_aa: CASSFGAPYSYEQYF
cdr3_nt: TGTGCCAGCAGTTTTGGAGCGCCCTATTCTTACGAGCAGTACTTC
clone_size: once
d_call: NA
v_call: TRBV27
j_call: TRBJ2-7

cdr3_aa: CASSPRQGDTEAFF
cdr3_nt: TGTGCCAGCTCACCACGACAGGGAGACACTGAAGCTTTCTTT
clone_size: few
d_call: TRBD1
v_call: TRBV18
j_call: TRBJ1-1

cdr3_aa: CASTSLAGGLYEQYF
cdr3_nt: TGTGCCAGCACCTCCTTAGCGGGAGGGCTCTACGAGCAGTACTTC
clone_size: NA
d_call: TRBD2
v_call: TRBV27
j_call: TRBJ2-7

cdr3_aa: CASSPSLRDRTRGEKLFF
cdr3_nt: TGTGCCAGCAGCCCTTCGCTCCGGGACAGGACCCGGGGTGAAAAACTGTTTTTT
clone_size: NA
d_call: TRBD1
v_call: TRBV3-1/TRBV3-2
j_call: TRBJ1-4

cdr3_aa: CASSLQTGTGQPQHF
cdr3_nt: TGTGCCAGCAGCCTACAGACAGGGACGGGTCAGCCCCAGCATTTT
clone_size: NA
d_call: TRBD1
v_call: TRBV7-2
j_call: TRBJ1-5

cdr3_aa: CASSLGGGETQYF
cdr3_nt: TGTGCCAGCAGCTTAGGCGGCGGGGAGACCCAGTACTTC
clone_size: NA
d_call: NA
v_call: TRBV7-8
j_call: TRBJ2-5

cdr3_aa: CASSRGGGPRGSSEAFF
cdr3_nt: TGTGCCAGCAGCCGAGGGGGGGGCCCCAGGGGATCGTCTGAAGCTTTCTTT
clone_size: NA
d_call: NA
v_call: TRBV4-2
j_call: TRBJ1-1

cdr3_aa: CASSRTSHTDTQYF
cdr3_nt: TGTGCCAGCTCGAGGACTTCCCACACAGATACGCAGTATTTT
clone_size: few
d_call: NA
v_call: TRBV6-5
j_call: TRBJ2-3

cdr3_aa: CASSLDRLAKNIQYF
cdr3_nt: TGTGCCAGCAGCTTAGACAGATTAGCCAAAAACATTCAGTACTTC
clone_size: NA
d_call: NA
v_call: TRBV11-2
j_call: TRBJ2-4

cdr3_aa: CASSPGGLAGGTVGEQFF
cdr3_nt: TGCGCCAGCAGCCCAGGGGGACTAGCGGGAGGTACGGTGGGTGAGCAGTTCTTC
clone_size: NA
d_call: TRBD2
v_call: TRBV5-1
j_call: TRBJ2-1

cdr3_aa: CAAEEDQGPMNTEAFF
cdr3_nt: TGTGCCGCAGAAGAGGACCAGGGGCCTATGAACACTGAAGCTTTCTTT
clone_size: NA
d_call: NA
v_call: TRBV30
j_call: TRBJ1-1

cdr3_aa: CASSRTGNQPQHF
cdr3_nt: TGCGCCAGCAGCCGGACAGGGAATCAGCCCCAGCATTTT
clone_size: NA
d_call: TRBD1
v_call: TRBV5-1
j_call: TRBJ1-5

cdr3_aa: CASSFRDRGGTDTQYF
cdr3_nt: TGTGCCAGCAGTTTCCGGGACAGGGGTGGCACAGATACGCAGTATTTT
clone_size: few
d_call: TRBD1
v_call: TRBV27
j_call: TRBJ2-3

cdr3_aa: CASREDRGSSETQYF
cdr3_nt: TGTGCCAGCAGGGAAGACAGGGGTTCGTCCGAGACCCAGTACTTC
clone_size: NA
d_call: TRBD1
v_call: TRBV2
j_call: TRBJ2-5

cdr3_aa: CASGLAGELFF
cdr3_nt: TGTGCTAGTGGTTTAGCAGGGGAGCTGTTTTTT
clone_size: NA
d_call: NA
v_call: TRBV12-5
j_call: TRBJ2-2

cdr3_aa: CASSQTVEQPQHF
cdr3_nt: TGTGCCAGCAGCCAAACAGTGGAACAGCCCCAGCATTTT
clone_size: NA
d_call: NA
v_call: TRBV7-2
j_call: TRBJ1-5

cdr3_aa: CAWTLPGTSNGYTF
cdr3_nt: TGTGCCTGGACTTTGCCCGGGACTTCTAATGGCTACACCTTC
clone_size: NA
d_call: NA
v_call: TRBV30
j_call: TRBJ1-2